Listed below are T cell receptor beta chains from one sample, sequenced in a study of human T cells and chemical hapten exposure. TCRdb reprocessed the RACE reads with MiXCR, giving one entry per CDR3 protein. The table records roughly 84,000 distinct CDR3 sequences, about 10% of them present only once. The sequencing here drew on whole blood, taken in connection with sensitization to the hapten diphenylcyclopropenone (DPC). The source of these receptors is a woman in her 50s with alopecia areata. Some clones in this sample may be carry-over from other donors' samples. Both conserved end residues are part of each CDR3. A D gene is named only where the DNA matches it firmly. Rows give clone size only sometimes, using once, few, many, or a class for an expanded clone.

CASSPQGLAGVEQYF	TRBD2	TRBV6-5	TRBJ2-7	.	15
CASSPRGGRSEKLFF	.	TRBV12-3/TRBV12-4	TRBJ1-4	few	15
CASSLLTIGYTF	.	TRBV5-6	TRBJ1-2	.	12
CASLQGRDTQYF	.	TRBV28	TRBJ2-3	many	12
CAWSRDYNTEAFF	.	TRBV30	TRBJ1-1	many	13
CSVDGANTGELFF	.	TRBV29-1	TRBJ2-2	many	13
CASSVVAGVGTGELFF	TRBD2	TRBV9	TRBJ2-2	.	16
CASSSTPGPTHNEQFF	.	TRBV27	TRBJ2-1	many	16
CASSPPTVDTQYF	.	TRBV18	TRBJ2-3	.	13
CASKALAALVNEQFF	TRBD2	TRBV6-1	TRBJ2-1	many	15
CSVAETNTGELFF	.	TRBV29-1	TRBJ2-2	.	13
CASSLEGRRGYTF	.	TRBV7-2	TRBJ1-2	many	13
CSARDLIQGNYGYTF	TRBD1	TRBV20-1	TRBJ1-2	.	15
CASAGGVGYNEQFF	TRBD2	TRBV2	TRBJ2-1	many	14
CSARVDRDSPLHF	TRBD1	TRBV20-1	TRBJ1-6	.	13
CASSSNTGELFF	.	TRBV7-2	TRBJ2-2	many	12
CASSHPNRGNEKLFF	TRBD1	TRBV4-2	TRBJ1-4	few	15
CSATPRRDRGPYNSPLHF	TRBD1	TRBV20-1	TRBJ1-6	many	18
CSVKREDTGELFF	TRBD2	TRBV20-1	TRBJ2-2	many	13
CASSSAGVGVQYF	TRBD2	TRBV12-3/TRBV12-4	TRBJ2-7	many	13
CASSEVSSGANVLTF	.	TRBV19	TRBJ2-6	.	15
CSVDQAQGGTDTQYF	.	TRBV29-1	TRBJ2-3	many	15
CASSRLSREKLFF	.	TRBV4-1	TRBJ1-4	few	13
CASSPDWVGNQPQHF	.	TRBV6-1	TRBJ1-5	.	15
CATSRDGPALEQYF	.	TRBV15	TRBJ2-7	many	14
CASSPTTSKQFF	.	TRBV7-2	TRBJ2-1	few	12
CASSSARTGWIGTQYF	TRBD1	TRBV7-8	TRBJ2-5	many	16
CASSFGRGVYEQYF	.	TRBV7-2	TRBJ2-7	few	14